This T cell receptor (beta chain) stems from a study of blood T cell repertoires in COVID-19. Per the germline V gene, CDR1 is ENHRY and CDR2 is SYGVKD. The CDR3 has 13 residues. V dropped 7 bases and J dropped 5 bases, with 12 bases sitting between them. Original processing methods: It was from reference gene primer amplification that nucleated cell counts were estimated. Profiled with immunoSEQ multiplex PCR; TCRdb holds only in-frame clones, not every one. Clone size and the V and J calls come from that table; the DNA yielded D and trimming. The data show 400,000 to 450,000 clones, with 90% seen just once and 0.55% to 0.75% held by the top ten. Clinical history reported by participants formed the basis on which cohorts were assigned.

This receptor was identified in a man aged 18 to 29 who had recovered from COVID-19. The sequencing sample was made of PBMCs or T cells enriched from blood (not recorded which). The chain joins TRBV10-3 to TRBJ1-5; possibly TRBD1 for D (6 bases). CDR3 sequence: CAIKQGSDQPQHF. CDR3 DNA sequence: TGTGCCATCAAGCAGGGGAGCGATCAGCCCCAGCATTTT.